This T cell receptor beta chain emerged from a study of shared clonotypes between healthy human individuals. Sequencing on ten immunoSEQ deep assay plates was performed for unsorted PBMC DNA. Data came from immunoSEQ multiplex PCR; TCRdb stores just in-frame clones and leaves some out. The repertoire holds roughly 500,000 clones, with 70% to 80% as singletons. This CDR3 has 12 amino acids. The V end was cut by 10 bases, the J end by 1 base, with 9 bases between. CDR1 is MNHEY and CDR2 is SMNVEV in the germline V gene (reference sequence). Sequenced: PBMCs. The sequence was obtained from a woman in her thirties or forties in good health. Some clones in this sample may be carry-over from other donors' samples. V and J are TRBV27 and TRBJ2-3, with D unresolved. The CDR3 is CATSPRTDTQYF. CDR3 nucleotide sequence: TGTGCCACCTCACCCCGCACAGATACGCAGTATTTT.